The next 25 T cell receptor beta chains were all read from a single sample in a study of blood T cell repertoires in COVID-19. Method: immunoSEQ multiplex PCR; TCRdb's copy keeps in-frame clones and lacks some. This sample has 150,000 to 200,000 clones, with roughly 84% found just once. Input material: peripheral blood. These receptors were taken from a human donor with acute or convalescent COVID-19. The donor label of this sample is uncertain.

V gene TRBV30 combines with J gene TRBJ1-1; D remains ambiguous. The ends were cut back, 3 bases at V and 7 bases at J, with 15 bases in the middle. CDR1 is GTSNPN and CDR2 is SVGIG in the germline V gene (reference sequence). The CDR3 contains 13 residues. This CDR3 reads CAWRTSKGGEAFF. For the CDR3, the DNA is TGTGCCTGGAGGACTTCGAAGGGAGGTGAAGCTTTCTTT.

The chain is built from TRBV5-1 and TRBJ1-1; 8 bases are a match to TRBD1. Germline CDR1 SGHRS, CDR2 YFSETQ. This CDR3 spans 15 amino acids. Losses at the gene ends were 5 bases for V and 2 bases for J; bases not matched to a gene: 8. The CDR3 spells CASSNSQGANTEAFF. For the CDR3, the DNA is TGCGCCAGCAGTAACTCTCAGGGGGCAAACACTGAAGCTTTCTTT.

This clone was seen once. The CDR3 nucleotides are TGTGCCAGAAGAGGAACGGGCCAAGAGACCCAGTACTTC. Its translation is CARRGTGQETQYF. The chain recombines TRBV5-3 with TRBJ2-5; unclear D gene. TRBV5-3 is sorted into the ORF group, with uncertain function. The V end lost 5 bases, the J end lost 1 base, and 9 bases lay between the germline ends. The CDR3 totals 13 residues.

The chain uses TRBV2 and TRBJ1-6, with 10 bases that match TRBD1. V lost 6 bases to trimming and J lost 4 bases; unmatched junction nucleotides: 3. The CDR3 contains 15 residues. Germline values: CDR1 SNHLY, CDR2 FYNNEI. The CDR3 protein is CASRTGGAYNSPLHF. CDR3 in DNA: TGTGCCAGCAGGACAGGGGGCGCATATAATTCACCCCTCCACTTT. The full variable domain, in which reference TRBV2 and TRBJ1-6 provide the parts outside the CDR3, is EPEVTQTPSHQVTQMGQEVILRCVPISNHLYFYWYRQILGQKVEFLVSFYNNEISEKSEIFDDQFSVERPDGSNFTLKIRSTKLEDSAMYFCASRTGGAYNSPLHFGNGTRLTVT.

The V gene is TRBV11-1, the J gene TRBJ1-1; 9 bases match TRBD1. Germline V gene data show CDR1 as SGHAT and CDR2 as FQDESV (reference sequence). J lost 0 bases, V lost 6 bases, and 5 bases had no gene match. The CDR3 contains 15 residues. The CDR3 spells CASSLDRGVNTEAFF. In DNA form, the CDR3 reads TGTGCCAGCAGTCTCGACAGGGGGGTGAACACTGAAGCTTTCTTT.

The chain is built from TRBV19 and TRBJ1-2; TRBD1 agrees at 8 bases. The CDR3 contains 15 residues. Germline V gives CDR1 LNHDA, CDR2 SQIVND (reference sequence). With V trimmed by 5 bases and J by 4 bases, 9 bases remained unmatched. CDR3 bases: TGTGCCAGTAGTCCGGACAGGGCTCGCCTCTATGGCTACACCTTC. Protein sequence: CASSPDRARLYGYTF.

This clone was picked up one time. The chain uses TRBV30 and TRBJ1-2; 7 nucleotides agree with TRBD1. Losses at the gene ends were 5 bases for V and 0 bases for J; bases not matched to a gene: 12. CDR3 length: 16 residues. The germline V gene encodes CDR1 GTSNPN and CDR2 SVGIG (reference sequence). The CDR3 DNA follows: TGTGCCTGGCTTCCACCGGGACAGAGATCTAACTATGGCTACACCTTC. It encodes CAWLPPGQRSNYGYTF.

V is TRBV11-3 and J is TRBJ2-1, with D maybe TRBD2 (5 bases). Germline lookup yields CDR1 SGHNT and CDR2 YENEEA. The CDR3 length is 17 residues. The V end was cut by 1 base, the J end by 3 bases, with 16 bases between. CDR3 residues: CASSLGVVSAVYNEQFF. The CDR3 region has the DNA TGTGCCAGCAGCTTAGGGGTAGTTAGCGCGGTCTACAATGAGCAGTTCTTC.

This chain links TRBV7-3 with TRBJ2-2; 10 bases align to TRBD1. Germline CDR1 SGHTA, CDR2 FQGTGA. CDR3 length: 16 amino acids. The V gene end was trimmed by 1 base and the J gene end by 6 bases; junction bases not matched to a gene: 5. The CDR3 here is CASSLRSGQGAGELFF. The CDR3 region has the DNA TGTGCCAGCAGCTTAAGATCCGGACAGGGGGCCGGGGAGCTGTTTTTT. The full variable domain, its missing parts supplied by reference TRBV7-3 and TRBJ2-2, is GAGVSQTPSNKVTEKGKYVELRCDPISGHTALYWYRQSLGQGPEFLIYFQGTGAADDSGLPNDRFFAVRPEGSVSTLKIQRTERGDSAVYLCASSLRSGQGAGELFFGEGSRLTVL.

V is TRBV6-4 and J is TRBJ2-1; TRBD2 might be the D (5 bases). This CDR3 region has 12 residues. Germline V lookup: CDR1 MRHNA, CDR2 SNTAGT. Trimming pared 9 bases from V and 5 bases from J, leaving 11 bases between. Here the CDR3 DNA reads TGTGCCAGACCTAGCCGGGACAATGAGCAGTTCTTC. This codes for CARPSRDNEQFF.

The chain carries TRBV7-6 and TRBJ2-3, with 9 bases identical to TRBD2. The germline V gene encodes CDR1 SGHVS and CDR2 FNYEAQ. The CDR3 has 16 amino acids. V dropped 4 bases and J dropped 2; count of bases not matched to a gene: 7. In DNA, the CDR3 is TGTGCCAGCAGCTCACCGGGCGGGGGGGCCACAGATACGCAGTATTTT. Amino acids: CASSSPGGGATDTQYF.

The rearrangement links TRBV20-1 to TRBJ1-2, with unresolved D. The CDR3 sequence is 11 residues long. Per the germline V gene, CDR1 is DFQATT and CDR2 is SNEGSKA (reference sequence). V gave up 3 bases and J gave up 10 bases, with 12 bases separating them. The CDR3: CSARWQTDYTF. CDR3 in DNA: TGCAGTGCTAGGTGGCAGACTGACTACACCTTC.

The gene calls are TRBV7-8 and TRBJ1-1; TRBD1 is a possible D gene (5 bases). There are 13 residues in the CDR3. The V gene lost 1 base and the J gene lost 9 bases, with 12 bases spanning the gap. The germline CDR1 and CDR2 sequences are SGHVS and FQNEAQ. CDR3 sequence: CASSLGQLNKAFF. In nucleotides, the CDR3 is TGTGCCAGCAGCTTAGGACAGCTCAATAAAGCTTTCTTT. Together with reference TRBV7-8 and TRBJ1-1, the CDR3 gives the full variable domain: GAGVSQSPRYKVAKRGQDVALRCDPISGHVSLFWYQQALGQGPEFLTYFQNEAQLDKSGLPSDRFFAERPEGSVSTLKIQRTQQEDSAVYLCASSLGQLNKAFFGQGTRLTVV.

V is TRBV27 and J is TRBJ2-7, with a tentative D call TRBD2 (6 bases). Germline V lookup: CDR1 MNHEY, CDR2 SMNVEV (reference sequence). The CDR3 runs 15 residues. V was pared by 5 bases and J by 2 bases, with 16 bases between. CDR3 DNA: TGTGCCAGCAGTCCACTTGGGGGGAGGACCTACGAGCAGTACTTC. Protein product: CASSPLGGRTYEQYF.

The V and J genes are TRBV20-1 and TRBJ2-3, with 9 bases that match TRBD2. In germline, CDR1 is DFQATT, CDR2 SNEGSKA (reference sequence). V shed 3 bases, J shed 6 bases, and the junction held 10 bases outside the gene matches. CDR3 length: 15 residues. The CDR3: CSASMAGGRSDTQYF. Here the CDR3 DNA reads TGCAGTGCTAGTATGGCGGGAGGGAGATCTGATACGCAGTATTTT.

This sequence joins TRBV7-9 and TRBJ1-6; 7 bases fit TRBD1. Germline loops: CDR1 SEHNR, CDR2 FQNEAQ (reference sequence). After removal of 1 base from V and 13 bases from J, the junction contained 7 bases not matched to a gene. The CDR3 runs to 14 residues. DNA of the CDR3: TGTGCCAGCAGCTTAGAAGGGGGCTCTTATCCCCTCCACTTT. Translation gives CASSLEGGSYPLHF.

The chain employs TRBV29-1 and TRBJ1-5; D not resolved. This CDR3 comprises 12 residues. Germline V gene data show CDR1 as SQVTM and CDR2 as ANQGSEA. Trimming cost V 4 bases and J 5 bases, with 9 bases left between them. CDR3 sequence: CSVGDADQPQHF. CDR3 in DNA: TGCAGCGTTGGAGACGCGGATCAGCCCCAGCATTTT.

J is TRBJ1-2 and V is TRBV6-5, with D maybe TRBD1 (5 bases). The CDR3 runs to 11 residues. Trimming shortened V by 4 bases and J by 8 bases, and 8 bases separated the two germline ends. From germline, CDR1 is MNHEY and CDR2 SVGAGI. CDR3 sequence (DNA): TGTGCCAGCAGTTTTGGGGGGGGCTACACCTTC. Its translation: CASSFGGGYTF.

This clone was counted many times. The CDR3 is CASSVGAGVNGEQYF. The CDR3 region has the DNA TGTGCCAGCAGCGTAGGGGCAGGGGTAAATGGCGAGCAGTACTTC. J is TRBJ2-7 and V is TRBV9; perhaps TRBD1 as D (6 bases). CDR1 SGDLS and CDR2 YYNGEE come from the germline V gene. The V end was cut by 0 bases, the J end by 6 bases, with 16 bases between. The CDR3 is 15 amino acids. The variable domain in full, with the rest retrieved from reference TRBV9 and TRBJ2-7, is DSGVTQTPKHLITATGQRVTLRCSPRSGDLSVYWYQQSLDQGLQFLIQYYNGEERAKGNILERFSAQQFPDLHSELNLSSLELGDSALYFCASSVGAGVNGEQYFGPGTRLTVT.

The chain links TRBV4-1 to TRBJ1-4; the match to TRBD1 covers 7 bases. The CDR3 extends over 15 amino acids. The ends lost 6 bases at V and 3 bases at J; junction bases unmatched: 7. The germline gives CDR1 MGHRA, CDR2 YSYEKL. The CDR3: CASSRQTGSNEKLFF. The CDR3 nucleotides are TGCGCCAGCAGTCGACAGACAGGGTCTAATGAAAAACTGTTTTTT.

The CDR3 is CASSKTAGYGYTF. The CDR3 bases are TGTGCCAGCAGCAAGACAGCCGGCTATGGCTACACCTTC. The chain recombines TRBV21-1 with TRBJ1-2; the D call of TRBD1 is as the table states it, not checked on the DNA. TRBV21-1 is termed a pseudogene. CDR3 length equals 13 residues.

This clone was seen more than once but under ten times. The chain carries TRBV4-1 and TRBJ1-4, with D maybe TRBD1 (5 bases). The germline V and J ends were trimmed by 2 bases and 8 bases, with 24 bases remaining between them. The CDR3 extends over 18 amino acids. Germline V gene data show CDR1 as MGHRA and CDR2 as YSYEKL. The CDR3 sequence: CASSQLGGPKLRREKLFF. For the CDR3, the DNA is TGCGCCAGCAGCCAACTGGGGGGACCGAAGTTGCGCCGGGAAAAACTGTTTTTT.

The chain has TRBV5-4 and TRBJ2-6; D call uncertain. The CDR3 is made up of 16 amino acids. CDR1 and CDR2 (germline): SGHNT, YYREEE (reference sequence). The germline V and J ends were trimmed by 3 bases and 2 bases, with 12 bases remaining between them. The DNA of the CDR3 is TGTGCCAGCAGCTCTGGCCTAGACCCTGGGGCCAACGTCCTGACTTTC. Its protein is CASSSGLDPGANVLTF. Combining the CDR3 with reference TRBV5-4 and TRBJ2-6 gives the whole variable domain ETGVTQSPTHLIKTRGQQVTLRCSSQSGHNTVSWYQQALGQGPQFIFQYYREEENGRGNFPPRFSGLQFPNYSSELNVNALELDDSALYLCASSSGLDPGANVLTFGAGSRLTVL.

V is TRBV14 and J is TRBJ2-2, with a possible D match to TRBD2 (6 bases). The CDR3 is 17 amino acids. Trimming shortened V by 4 bases and J by 1 base, and 16 bases separated the two germline ends. Looked up from germline, CDR1 is SGHDN and CDR2 is FVKESK. This chain's CDR3 is CASSLLLSGLNTGELFF. Here the CDR3 DNA reads TGTGCCAGCAGCCTTTTACTTAGCGGCTTGAACACCGGGGAGCTGTTTTTT.

The CDR3 DNA follows: TGTGCCAGCAGGGGGGGACTAGCGGGGTCCTACGAGCAGTACTTC. Its protein product is CASRGGLAGSYEQYF. This sequence joins TRBV28 and TRBJ2-7, with 13 bases that match TRBD2. The ends lost 6 bases at V and 1 base at J; junction bases unmatched: 3. Germline V gives CDR1 MDHEN, CDR2 SYDVKM. The CDR3 contains 15 residues.